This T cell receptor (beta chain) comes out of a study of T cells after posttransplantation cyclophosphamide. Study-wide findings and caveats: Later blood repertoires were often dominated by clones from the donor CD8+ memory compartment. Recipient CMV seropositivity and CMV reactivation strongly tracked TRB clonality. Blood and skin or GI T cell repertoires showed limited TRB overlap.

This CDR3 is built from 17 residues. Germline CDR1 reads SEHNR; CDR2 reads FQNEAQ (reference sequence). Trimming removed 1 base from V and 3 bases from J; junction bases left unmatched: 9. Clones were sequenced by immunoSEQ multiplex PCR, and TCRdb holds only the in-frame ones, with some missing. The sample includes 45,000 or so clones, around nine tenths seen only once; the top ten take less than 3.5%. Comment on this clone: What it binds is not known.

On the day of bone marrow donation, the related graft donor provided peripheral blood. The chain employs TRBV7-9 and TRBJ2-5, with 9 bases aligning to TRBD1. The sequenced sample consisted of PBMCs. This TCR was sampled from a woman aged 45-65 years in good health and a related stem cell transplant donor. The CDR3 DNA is TGTGCCAGCAGCTTAGGACAGGGGGTTGCCAGGGAAGAGACCCAGTACTTC. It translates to CASSLGQGVAREETQYF. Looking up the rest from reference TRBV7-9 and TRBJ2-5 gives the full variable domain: DTGVSQNPRHKITKRGQNVTFRCDPISEHNRLYWYRQTLGQGPEFLTYFQNEAQLEKSRLLSDRFSAERPKGSFSTLEIQRTEQGDSAMYLCASSLGQGVAREETQYFGPGTRLLVL.